One sample yielded the 23 T cell receptor beta chains listed below, sequenced in a study of a mutant IDH1 vaccine in newly diagnosed glioma. These receptors have no known antigen. Noted time point: week 11, during vaccination. Alongside topical imiquimod, each dose of vaccine comprised 300 ug of mutant IDH1 20-mer peptide. TCRdb keeps only in-frame clones here, not all; method: immunoSEQ multiplex PCR. The data contain 50,000 to 65,000 clones, over 75% of them singletons. Here the sequenced sample was PBMCs, taken from a glioma patient whose treatment included an IDH1 peptide vaccine. These receptors were collected from a man aged 50-60 years with glioma.

The chain employs TRBV30 and TRBJ1-3, with D possibly being TRBD1 (6 bases). Trimming left V 0 bases short and J 2 bases short, with 8 bases between. Per germline, CDR1 GTSNPN and CDR2 SVGIG (reference sequence). The CDR3 is 14 amino acids. The CDR3 region is CAWSVGGPGNTIYF. The DNA for the CDR3 is TGTGCCTGGAGTGTAGGGGGTCCTGGAAACACCATATATTTT.

This clone has just a few counts. The chain recombines TRBV5-1 with TRBJ1-2; no clear D gene. Per germline, CDR1 SGHRS and CDR2 YFSETQ. V was pared by 0 bases and J by 4 bases, with 4 bases between. The CDR3 is 12 amino acids. Here the CDR3 reads CASSLDTYGYTF. CDR3 bases: TGCGCCAGCAGCTTGGACACCTATGGCTACACCTTC.

This chain links TRBV25-1 with TRBJ1-2; a weak D match, TRBD1 (5 bases). This CDR3 region has 13 residues. V lost 6 bases and J 0 bases, leaving 8 bases between the germline ends. The germline V gene encodes CDR1 MGHDK and CDR2 SYGVNS. The CDR3 nucleotides are TGTGCCAGCAGGGGGCTCTCTAACTATGGCTACACCTTC. It specifies CASRGLSNYGYTF.

The V call is TRBV4-2, the J call TRBJ1-2; the match to TRBD1 covers 7 bases. The CDR3 runs to 17 residues. The V gene end was trimmed by 0 bases and the J gene end by 2 bases; junction bases not matched to a gene: 9. Germline V lookup: CDR1 LGHNA, CDR2 YNFKEQ. The CDR3 nucleotides read TGTGCCAGCAGCCAAGACACCCGGGCAGGGGGGAACTATGGCTACACCTTC. This codes for CASSQDTRAGGNYGYTF.

V and J are TRBV7-9 and TRBJ2-2, with D uncertain. In germline, CDR1 is SEHNR, CDR2 FQNEAQ (reference sequence). There are 15 residues in the CDR3. V lost 6 bases, J lost 3 bases, and 14 bases lay in between. The CDR3 sequence: CASRFPRRDTGELFF. For the CDR3, the DNA is TGTGCCAGCAGGTTTCCCAGGCGAGACACCGGGGAGCTGTTTTTT.

In this sample, this clone turned up a few times. The rearrangement links TRBV5-6 to TRBJ1-5, with TRBD1 identical over 8 bases. The germline V gene encodes CDR1 SGHDT and CDR2 YYEEEE. V was pared by 4 bases and J by 4 bases, with 4 bases of the junction left unmatched. The CDR3 runs 14 residues. The chain's CDR3 is CASSETGANQPQHF. The CDR3 DNA reads as TGTGCCAGCAGCGAGACAGGGGCAAATCAGCCCCAGCATTTT.

The chain combines TRBV7-2 with TRBJ1-6; D is possibly TRBD1 (5 bases). The germline CDR1 and CDR2 sequences are SGHTA and FQGNSA. Trimming pared 0 bases from V and 6 bases from J, leaving 15 bases between. The CDR3 extends over 17 amino acids. The CDR3 region has the DNA TGTGCCAGCAGCTTAGCGTGGGGACGGACCCCTAATTCACCCCTCCACTTT. It yields the protein CASSLAWGRTPNSPLHF.

This clone has just one count. This CDR3 reads CASPSLGGDPNYGYTF. CDR3 nucleotides: TGCGCCAGCCCCTCCCTGGGGGGCGACCCTAACTATGGCTACACCTTC. The chain combines TRBV5-1 with TRBJ1-2, with D possibly TRBD1 on 6 matching bases. V was trimmed by 7 bases and J by 0 bases, leaving 19 bases between them. The CDR3 covers 16 residues. CDR1 is SGHRS, CDR2 YFSETQ, per germline. The variable domain in full, with the rest retrieved from reference TRBV5-1 and TRBJ1-2, is KAGVTQTPRYLIKTRGQQVTLSCSPISGHRSVSWYQQTPGQGLQFLFEYFSETQRNKGNFPGRFSGRQFSNSRSEMNVSTLELGDSALYLCASPSLGGDPNYGYTFGSGTRLTVV.

The V gene is TRBV6-1, the J gene TRBJ2-7, with D perhaps TRBD2 (7 bases). With 2 bases removed from V and 2 bases from J, the gap between germline ends came to 13 bases. There are 15 residues in the CDR3. Germline CDR1 MNHNS, CDR2 SASEGT. The CDR3 reads CASSEREGGPYEQYF. CDR3 coding DNA: TGTGCCAGCAGTGAAAGGGAGGGGGGTCCCTACGAGCAGTACTTC.

V usage is TRBV6-1 and J usage is TRBJ2-7; 7 positions match TRBD1. Per the germline V gene, CDR1 is MNHNS and CDR2 is SASEGT. This CDR3 region has 15 residues. Losses at the gene ends were 1 base for V and 2 bases for J; bases not matched to a gene: 5. CDR3 loop: CASSEGAGGPYEQYF. CDR3 sequence (DNA): TGTGCCAGCAGTGAAGGGGCAGGGGGTCCCTACGAGCAGTACTTC.

V usage is TRBV5-1 and J usage is TRBJ2-7; D is uncertain. The CDR3 length is 14 residues. Germline V gene data show CDR1 as SGHRS and CDR2 as YFSETQ. V dropped 0 bases and J dropped 1 base, with 8 bases sitting between them. In DNA, the CDR3 is TGCGCCAGCAGCTTGGAACCGGTTTCCTACGAGCAGTACTTC. This codes for CASSLEPVSYEQYF.

This sequence joins TRBV29-1 and TRBJ1-1, with D maybe TRBD1 (6 bases). V was shortened by 8 bases and J by 4 bases, with 17 bases between the two germline ends. The CDR3 is made up of 13 amino acids. From germline, CDR1 is SQVTM and CDR2 ANQGSEA. The CDR3 DNA sequence: TGCAGCTGTCAAAACGCAGGGGCCACTGAAGCTTTCTTT. As protein: CSCQNAGATEAFF.

The chain employs TRBV7-9 and TRBJ2-2; 10 bases are a match to TRBD2. Germline V gene data show CDR1 as SEHNR and CDR2 as FQNEAQ (reference sequence). Trimming cost V 5 bases and J 6 bases; bases outside gene matches: 9. CDR3 length equals 16 residues. The CDR3, as DNA: TGTGCCAGCAGCGCGAAGCGGGGGGGCCTCCCCGGGGAGCTGTTTTTT. This sequence encodes CASSAKRGGLPGELFF.

The rearrangement uses TRBV7-2 and TRBJ2-7; no reliable D call. The length of the CDR3 is 12 residues. CDR1 and CDR2 (germline): SGHTA, FQGNSA. Trimming left V 3 bases short and J 0 bases short, with 3 bases between. The CDR3: CASSFSSYEQYF. As DNA, the CDR3 is TGTGCCAGCAGCTTCAGCTCCTACGAGCAGTACTTC. Variable domain in full (rest from reference TRBV7-2 and TRBJ2-7): GAGVSQSPSNKVTEKGKDVELRCDPISGHTALYWYRQSLGQGLEFLIYFQGNSAPDKSGLPSDRFSAERTGGSVSTLTIQRTQQEDSAVYLCASSFSSYEQYFGPGTRLTVT.

The V and J genes are TRBV11-2 and TRBJ1-4; possible D gene TRBD1, 5 bases. This CDR3 comprises 15 residues. V gave up 3 bases and J gave up 8 bases, with 16 bases separating them. Germline CDR1 reads SGHAT; CDR2 reads FQNNGV. CDR3 nucleotide sequence: TGTGCCAGCAGCTTTTCGGGCGGGGGTTCCGAAAAACTGTTTTTT. Translated: CASSFSGGGSEKLFF.

The genes are TRBV13 and TRBJ2-7, with 7 bases identical to TRBD1. The V gene end was trimmed by 4 bases and the J gene end by 5 bases; junction bases not matched to a gene: 5. The CDR3 spans 13 residues. CDR1 and CDR2 (germline): PRHDT, FYEKMQ (reference sequence). CDR3 amino acids: CASSSQGRHEQYF. CDR3 DNA: TGTGCCAGCAGCTCACAGGGGAGACACGAGCAGTACTTC. The full variable domain, with the rest looked up from reference TRBV13 and TRBJ2-7, is AAGVIQSPRHLIKEKRETATLKCYPIPRHDTVYWYQQGPGQDPQFLISFYEKMQSDKGSIPDRFSAQQFSDYHSELNMSSLELGDSALYFCASSSQGRHEQYFGPGTRLTVT.

This chain joins TRBV25-1 and TRBJ1-1; 8 bases fit TRBD1. V lost 10 bases, J lost 0 bases, and 10 bases stayed unmatched. Germline CDR1 MGHDK, CDR2 SYGVNS. The CDR3 length is 15 residues. CDR3 DNA sequence: TGTGCCACCCCCGGACAGGGTCGATTGAACACTGAAGCTTTCTTT. It encodes CATPGQGRLNTEAFF.

The rearrangement uses TRBV27 and TRBJ1-4, with a weak D call TRBD1 (5 bases). Germline-derived CDR1 and CDR2 are MNHEY and SMNVEV (reference sequence). The CDR3 runs to 15 residues. The germline V and J ends were trimmed by 3 bases and 7 bases, with 15 bases remaining between them. The CDR3, as DNA: TGTGCCAGCAGTTTGGCGGGGACTTATAGTGAAAAACTGTTTTTT. Its protein product is CASSLAGTYSEKLFF.

The chain recombines TRBV19 with TRBJ2-1; the match to TRBD2 covers 12 bases. The CDR3 spans 18 residues. Germline CDR1 reads LNHDA; CDR2 reads SQIVND (reference sequence). J was trimmed by 6 bases and V by 1 base; bases with no gene match: 10. This CDR3 reads CASSIGYSSGRAPNEQFF. The CDR3 bases are TGTGCCAGTAGTATAGGCTACTCTAGCGGGAGGGCCCCCAATGAGCAGTTCTTC.

V is TRBV23-1 and J is TRBJ2-2; D is ambiguous. TRBV23-1 is an ORF; its function is uncertain. With 4 bases removed from V and 6 bases from J, the gap between germline ends came to 12 bases. The CDR3 spans 14 residues. The CDR3: CASSPSPVPGELFF. CDR3 bases: TGCGCCAGCAGTCCCAGCCCGGTCCCCGGGGAGCTGTTTTTT.

In this sample, this clone turned up once. This rearrangement joins TRBV7-9 to TRBJ2-7, with 12 bases that match TRBD2. This CDR3 is 18 amino acids long. Germline lookup yields CDR1 SEHNR and CDR2 FQNEAQ (reference sequence). V was clipped by 6 bases and J by 4 bases; unmatched bases: 16. This CDR3 reads CASRLKKTKTSGGYEQYF. CDR3 in DNA: TGTGCCAGCAGACTTAAGAAGACCAAGACTAGCGGGGGTTACGAGCAGTACTTC.

This clone was recorded a few times. V is TRBV6-5 and J is TRBJ2-7; D gene uncertain. The CDR3 covers 13 residues. Trimming removed 5 bases from V and 3 bases from J, with 11 bases in between. CDR1 MNHEY and CDR2 SVGAGI come from the germline V gene. This chain's CDR3 is CASSPRAHYEQYF. The CDR3 nucleotides read TGTGCCAGCAGTCCCCGGGCCCACTACGAGCAGTACTTC.

The J gene is TRBJ2-7, the V gene TRBV5-8; 7 positions match TRBD1. The junction had 5 bases not matched to a gene; V was cut back by 0 bases and J by 2 bases. The CDR3 has 15 amino acids. CDR1 is SGHTS and CDR2 is YDEGEE in the germline V gene. As DNA, the CDR3 is TGTGCCAGCAGCTTGGGGGGGACAGATACCTACGAGCAGTACTTC. The encoded protein is CASSLGGTDTYEQYF. Full variable domain (remainder filled in from reference TRBV5-8 and TRBJ2-7): EAGVTQSPTHLIKTRGQQATLRCSPISGHTSVYWYQQALGLGLQFLLWYDEGEERNRGNFPPRFSGRQFPNYSSELNVNALELEDSALYLCASSLGGTDTYEQYFGPGTRLTVT.